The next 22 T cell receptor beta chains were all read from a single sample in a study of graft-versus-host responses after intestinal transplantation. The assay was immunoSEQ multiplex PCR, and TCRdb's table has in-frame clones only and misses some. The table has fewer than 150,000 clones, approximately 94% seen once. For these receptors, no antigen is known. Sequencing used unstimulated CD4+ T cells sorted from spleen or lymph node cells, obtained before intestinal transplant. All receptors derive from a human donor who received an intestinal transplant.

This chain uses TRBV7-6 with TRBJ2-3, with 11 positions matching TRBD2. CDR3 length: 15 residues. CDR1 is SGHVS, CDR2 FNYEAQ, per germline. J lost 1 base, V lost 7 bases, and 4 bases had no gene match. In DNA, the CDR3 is TGTGCCAGCAACCCACTAGCGGGGGGCACAGATACGCAGTATTTT. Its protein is CASNPLAGGTDTQYF.

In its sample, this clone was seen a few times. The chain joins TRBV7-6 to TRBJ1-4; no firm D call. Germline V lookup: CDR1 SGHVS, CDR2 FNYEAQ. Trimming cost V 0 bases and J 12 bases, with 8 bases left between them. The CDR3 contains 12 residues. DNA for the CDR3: TGTGCCAGCAGCTTAGCAAGAAGGGAACTGTTTTTT. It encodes CASSLARRELFF. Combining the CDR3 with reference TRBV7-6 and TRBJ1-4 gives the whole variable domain GAGVSQSPRYKVTKRGQDVALRCDPISGHVSLYWYRQALGQGPEFLTYFNYEAQQDKSGLPNDRFSAERPEGSISTLTIQRTEQRDSAMYRCASSLARRELFFGSGTQLSVL.

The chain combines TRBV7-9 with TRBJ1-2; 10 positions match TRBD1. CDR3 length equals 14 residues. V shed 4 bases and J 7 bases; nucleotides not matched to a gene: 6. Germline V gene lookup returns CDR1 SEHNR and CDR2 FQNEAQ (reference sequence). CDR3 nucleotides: TGTGCCAGCAGCTCCCCGGGACAGGGGACTGGCTACACCTTC. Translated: CASSSPGQGTGYTF.

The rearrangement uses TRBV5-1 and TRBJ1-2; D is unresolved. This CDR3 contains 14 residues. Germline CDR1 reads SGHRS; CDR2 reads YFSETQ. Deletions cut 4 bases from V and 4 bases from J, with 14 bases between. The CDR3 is CASSPRWATYGYTF. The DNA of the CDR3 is TGCGCCAGCAGCCCGCGATGGGCTACCTATGGCTACACCTTC.

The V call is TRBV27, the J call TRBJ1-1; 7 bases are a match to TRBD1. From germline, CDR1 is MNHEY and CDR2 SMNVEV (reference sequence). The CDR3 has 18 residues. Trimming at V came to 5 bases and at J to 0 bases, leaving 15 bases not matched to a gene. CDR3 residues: CASSPVWGNRGMNTEAFF. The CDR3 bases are TGTGCCAGCAGTCCCGTTTGGGGGAACAGGGGAATGAACACTGAAGCTTTCTTT.

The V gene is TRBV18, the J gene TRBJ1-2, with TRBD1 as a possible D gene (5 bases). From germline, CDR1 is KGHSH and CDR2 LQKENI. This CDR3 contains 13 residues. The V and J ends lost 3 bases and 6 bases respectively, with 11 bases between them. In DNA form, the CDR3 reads TGTGCCAGCTCACCCGACAGTAAGAATGGCTACACCTTC. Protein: CASSPDSKNGYTF.

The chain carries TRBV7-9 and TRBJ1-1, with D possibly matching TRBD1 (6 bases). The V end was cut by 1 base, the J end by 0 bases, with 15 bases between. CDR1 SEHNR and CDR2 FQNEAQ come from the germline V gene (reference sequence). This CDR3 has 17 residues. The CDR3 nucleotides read TGTGCCAGCAGCTTAGGGTGGGGGGCCTCGATGAACACTGAAGCTTTCTTT. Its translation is CASSLGWGASMNTEAFF. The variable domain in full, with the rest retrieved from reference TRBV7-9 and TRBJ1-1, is DTGVSQNPRHKITKRGQNVTFRCDPISEHNRLYWYRQTLGQGPEFLTYFQNEAQLEKSRLLSDRFSAERPKGSFSTLEIQRTEQGDSAMYLCASSLGWGASMNTEAFFGQGTRLTVV.

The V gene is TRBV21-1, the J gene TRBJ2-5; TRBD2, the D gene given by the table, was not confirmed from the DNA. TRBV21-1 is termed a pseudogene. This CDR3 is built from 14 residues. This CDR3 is CAAIGGPAGETQYF. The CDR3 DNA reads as TGTGCCGCAATAGGAGGGCCCGCTGGGGAGACCCAGTACTTC.

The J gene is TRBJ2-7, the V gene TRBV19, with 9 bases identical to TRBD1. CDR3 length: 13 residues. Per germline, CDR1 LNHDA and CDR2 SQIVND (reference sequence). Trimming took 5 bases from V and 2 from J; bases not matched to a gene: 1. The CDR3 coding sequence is TGTGCCAGTAGTCGACAGGGGGCCTACGAGCAGTACTTC. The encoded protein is CASSRQGAYEQYF.

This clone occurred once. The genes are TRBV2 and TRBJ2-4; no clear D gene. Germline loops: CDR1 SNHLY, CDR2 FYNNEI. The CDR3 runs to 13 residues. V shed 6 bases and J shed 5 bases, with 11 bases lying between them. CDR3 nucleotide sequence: TGTGCCAGCAGGGATAGTGCTCAAAACATTCAGTACTTC. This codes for CASRDSAQNIQYF. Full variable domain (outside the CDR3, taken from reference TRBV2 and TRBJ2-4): EPEVTQTPSHQVTQMGQEVILRCVPISNHLYFYWYRQILGQKVEFLVSFYNNEISEKSEIFDDQFSVERPDGSNFTLKIRSTKLEDSAMYFCASRDSAQNIQYFGAGTRLSVL.

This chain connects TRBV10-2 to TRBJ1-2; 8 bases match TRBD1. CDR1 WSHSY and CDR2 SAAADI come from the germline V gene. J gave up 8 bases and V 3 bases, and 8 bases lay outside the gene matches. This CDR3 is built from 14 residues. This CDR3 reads CASSEQGGELGYTF. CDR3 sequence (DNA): TGCGCCAGCAGTGAACAGGGGGGAGAATTGGGCTACACCTTC.

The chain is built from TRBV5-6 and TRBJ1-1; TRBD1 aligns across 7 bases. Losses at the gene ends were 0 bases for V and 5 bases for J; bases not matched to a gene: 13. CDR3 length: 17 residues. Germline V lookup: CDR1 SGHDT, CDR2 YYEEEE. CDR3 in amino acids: CASSLAHRGREGTEAFF. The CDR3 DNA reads TGTGCCAGCAGCTTGGCCCATAGGGGGCGGGAAGGAACTGAAGCTTTCTTT. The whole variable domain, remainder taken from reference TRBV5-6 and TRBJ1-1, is DAGVTQSPTHLIKTRGQQVTLRCSPKSGHDTVSWYQQALGQGPQFIFQYYEEEERQRGNFPDRFSGHQFPNYSSELNVNALLLGDSALYLCASSLAHRGREGTEAFFGQGTRLTVV.

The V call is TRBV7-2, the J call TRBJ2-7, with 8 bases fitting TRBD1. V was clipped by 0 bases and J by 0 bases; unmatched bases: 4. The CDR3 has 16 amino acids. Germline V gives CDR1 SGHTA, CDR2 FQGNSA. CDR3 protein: CASSLASGQVSYEQYF. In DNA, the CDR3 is TGTGCCAGCAGCTTAGCTTCGGGACAGGTCTCCTACGAGCAGTACTTC.

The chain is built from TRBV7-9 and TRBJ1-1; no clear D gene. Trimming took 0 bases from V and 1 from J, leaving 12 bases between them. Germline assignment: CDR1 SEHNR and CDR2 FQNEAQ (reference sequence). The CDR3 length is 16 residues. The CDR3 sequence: CASSLALGLGNTEAFF. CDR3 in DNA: TGTGCCAGCAGCTTAGCTCTCGGACTCGGGAACACTGAAGCTTTCTTT.

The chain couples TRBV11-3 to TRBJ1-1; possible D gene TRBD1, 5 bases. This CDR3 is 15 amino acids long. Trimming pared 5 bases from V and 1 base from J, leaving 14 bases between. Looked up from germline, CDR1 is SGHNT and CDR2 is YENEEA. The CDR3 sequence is CASSLMGVGNTEAFF. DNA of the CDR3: TGTGCCAGCAGCCTTATGGGGGTCGGGAACACTGAAGCTTTCTTT.

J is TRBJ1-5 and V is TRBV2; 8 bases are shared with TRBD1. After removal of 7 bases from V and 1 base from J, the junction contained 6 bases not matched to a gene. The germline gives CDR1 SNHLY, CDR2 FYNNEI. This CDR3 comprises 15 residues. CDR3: CASIKDRVSNQPQHF. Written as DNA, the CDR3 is TGTGCCAGCATAAAGGACAGGGTGAGCAATCAGCCCCAGCATTTT.

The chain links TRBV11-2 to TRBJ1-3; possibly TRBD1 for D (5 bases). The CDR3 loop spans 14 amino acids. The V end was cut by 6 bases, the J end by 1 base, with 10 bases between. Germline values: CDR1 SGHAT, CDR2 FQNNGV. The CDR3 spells CASRPGSSGNTIYF. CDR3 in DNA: TGTGCCAGCAGGCCAGGGAGTTCTGGAAACACCATATATTTT.

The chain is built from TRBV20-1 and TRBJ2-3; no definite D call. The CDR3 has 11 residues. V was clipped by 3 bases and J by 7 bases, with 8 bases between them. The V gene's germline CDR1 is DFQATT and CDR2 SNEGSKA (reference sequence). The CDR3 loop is CSASSDNTQYF. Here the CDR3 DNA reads TGCAGTGCTAGTTCCGACAATACGCAGTATTTT.

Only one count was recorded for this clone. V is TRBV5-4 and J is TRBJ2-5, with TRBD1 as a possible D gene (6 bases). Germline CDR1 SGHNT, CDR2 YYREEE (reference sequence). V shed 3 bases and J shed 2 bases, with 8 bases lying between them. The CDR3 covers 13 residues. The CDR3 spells CASSWDIQETQYF. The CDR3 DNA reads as TGTGCCAGCAGCTGGGACATACAAGAGACCCAGTACTTC.

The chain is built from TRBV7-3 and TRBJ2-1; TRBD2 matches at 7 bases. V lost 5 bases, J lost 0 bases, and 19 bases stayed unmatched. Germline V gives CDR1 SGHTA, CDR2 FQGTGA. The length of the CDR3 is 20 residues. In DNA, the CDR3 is TGTGCCAGCAGCCCCCCCGGGAGGACACGTAATAAGAGCTCCTACAATGAGCAGTTCTTC. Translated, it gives CASSPPGRTRNKSSYNEQFF.

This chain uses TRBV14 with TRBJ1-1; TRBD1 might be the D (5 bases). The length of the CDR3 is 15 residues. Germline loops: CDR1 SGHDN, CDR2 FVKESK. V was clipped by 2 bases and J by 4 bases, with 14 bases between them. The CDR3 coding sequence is TGTGCCAGCAGCCAACCCCTGGGGCACCTCACTGAAGCTTTCTTT. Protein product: CASSQPLGHLTEAFF.

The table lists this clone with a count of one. For the CDR3, the DNA is TGTGCCAGCAGCTTAGCAGGTTACTCTGGAAACACCATATATTTT. Amino acids: CASSLAGYSGNTIYF. The chain carries TRBV7-6 and TRBJ1-3; D call uncertain. V gave up 0 bases and J gave up 0 bases, with 6 bases separating them. Germline CDR1 SGHVS, CDR2 FNYEAQ. The CDR3 is made up of 15 amino acids.